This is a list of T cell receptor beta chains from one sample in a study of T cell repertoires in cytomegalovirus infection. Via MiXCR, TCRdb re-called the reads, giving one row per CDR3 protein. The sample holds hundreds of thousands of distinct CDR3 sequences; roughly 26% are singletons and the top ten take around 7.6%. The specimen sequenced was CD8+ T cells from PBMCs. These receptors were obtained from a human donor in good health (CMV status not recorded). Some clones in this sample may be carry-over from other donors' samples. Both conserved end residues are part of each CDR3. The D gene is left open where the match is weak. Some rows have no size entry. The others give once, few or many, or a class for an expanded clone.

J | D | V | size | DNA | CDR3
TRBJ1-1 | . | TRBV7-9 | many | TGTGCCAGCAGCGTGGCCGGCGCTGAAGCTTTCTTT | CASSVAGAEAFF
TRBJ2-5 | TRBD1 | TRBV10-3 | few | TGTGCCATCAGTGGGACAGGGGGCCAAGAGACCCAGTACTTC | CAISGTGGQETQYF
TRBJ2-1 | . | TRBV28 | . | TGTGCCAGCAGTTCTTATGGCTCTAGTGGGGGGTTGTACAATGAGCAGTCCTTC | CASSSYGSSGGLYNEQSF
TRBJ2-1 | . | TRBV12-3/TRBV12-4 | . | TGTGCCAGCAGTGAACCTGGGGGGCACAATGAGCAGTTCTTC | CASSEPGGHNEQFF
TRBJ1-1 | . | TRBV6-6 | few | TGTGCCAGCAGTTACTATAGAGTGGGGGGATCTGAAGCTTTCTTT | CASSYYRVGGSEAFF
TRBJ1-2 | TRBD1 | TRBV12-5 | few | TGTGCTAGTGGTTTTATACCCGGGACAGGGGGCGATAATTTTGACACCTTC | CASGFIPGTGGDNFDTF
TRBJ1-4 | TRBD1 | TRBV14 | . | TGTGCCAGCAGCCAAGATTTGGGACAGGGGGCAACTAATGAAAAACTGTTTTTT | CASSQDLGQGATNEKLFF
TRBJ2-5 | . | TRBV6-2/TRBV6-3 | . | TGTGCCAGCAGAACACCATTCCTACGGGCAGAGACCCAGTACTTC | CASRTPFLRAETQYF
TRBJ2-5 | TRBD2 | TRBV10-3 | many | TGTGCCATCAGTGAAGGGAAGGGACTAGCGGGGCAAGAGACCCAGTACTTC | CAISEGKGLAGQETQYF
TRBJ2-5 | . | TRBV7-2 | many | TGTGCCAGCAGCTTAGACGACAGGCACCCCCAAGAGACCCAGTACTTC | CASSLDDRHPQETQYF
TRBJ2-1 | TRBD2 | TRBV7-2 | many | TGTGCCAGCAGCTTAGGAGGTGGCGGGGGTCCCTACAATGAGCAGTTCTTC | CASSLGGGGGPYNEQFF
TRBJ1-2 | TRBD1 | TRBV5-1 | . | TGCGCCAGCAGCTTACTGTCTCCCGGGACAGGGGACGGCTACACCTTC | CASSLLSPGTGDGYTF
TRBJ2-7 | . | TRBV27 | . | TGTGCCAGCAGTTATGGACTAATATACGAGCAGTACTTC | CASSYGLIYEQYF
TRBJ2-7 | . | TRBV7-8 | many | TGTGCCAGCAGCGCTCAGGCAACATCCGAGCAGTACTTC | CASSAQATSEQYF
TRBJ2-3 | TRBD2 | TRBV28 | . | TGTGCCAGCAGTTCTCCTAGCGGGGGACCACGGACCCATAGCACAGATACGCAGTATTTT | CASSSPSGGPRTHSTDTQYF
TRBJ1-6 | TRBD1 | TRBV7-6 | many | TGTGCCAGCAGCGCTGGGGCGGGACAGATTAATTCACCCCTCCACTTT | CASSAGAGQINSPLHF
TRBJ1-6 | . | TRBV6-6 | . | TGTGCCAGCAGTTACGTAGGCCTCAGCTCCTATAATTCACCCCTCCACTTT | CASSYVGLSSYNSPLHF
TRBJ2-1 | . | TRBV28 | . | TGTGCCAGCAGTTCCCGACTAGATCCGTACAATGAGCAGTTCTTC | CASSSRLDPYNEQFF
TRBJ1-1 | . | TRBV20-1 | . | TGCAGTGCTAGACCCACTCAGGACATCGGTGAAGCTTTCTTT | CSARPTQDIGEAFF
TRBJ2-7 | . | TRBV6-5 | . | TGTGCCAGCAGTTTCGGATCATACTACGAGCAGTACTTC | CASSFGSYYEQYF
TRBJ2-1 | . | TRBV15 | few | TGTGCCACCAGCACGCGGGGGCCGCCCTACAATGAGCAGTTCTTC | CATSTRGPPYNEQFF
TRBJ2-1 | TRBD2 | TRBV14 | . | TGTGCCAGCAGCTACGCCCTAGCGGGGGGGCGATATTTCTTC | CASSYALAGGRYFF
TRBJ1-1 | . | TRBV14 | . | TGTGCCAGCAGCCAACCCAGGGCTTGGAACACTGAAGCTTTCTTT | CASSQPRAWNTEAFF
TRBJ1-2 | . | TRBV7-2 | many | TGTGCCAGCAGCTTAAATCCTCTGGATGGCTACACCTTC | CASSLNPLDGYTF
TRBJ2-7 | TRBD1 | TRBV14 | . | TGTGCCAGCAGCCAAGGCAGGGGGCATCTCAACGAGCAGTACTTC | CASSQGRGHLNEQYF
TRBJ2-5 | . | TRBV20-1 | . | TGCAGTGCTAGAGATTTCAGGGGCCAAGAGACCCAGTACTTC | CSARDFRGQETQYF
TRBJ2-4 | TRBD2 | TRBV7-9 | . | TGTGCCAGCAGCAGCGGGGGACTAGCCAAAAACATTCAGTACTTC | CASSSGGLAKNIQYF
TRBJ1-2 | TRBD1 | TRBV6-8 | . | TGTGCCAGCAGTTACCATGACAGGGGCCTAACCTTC | CASSYHDRGLTF
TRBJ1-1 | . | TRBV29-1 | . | TGCAGCGCCCCGGCGTTGGGCACTGAAGCTTTCTTT | CSAPALGTEAFF
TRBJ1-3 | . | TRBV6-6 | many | TGTGCCAGCAGTTACTCGGACAGTGGAAACACCATATATTTT | CASSYSDSGNTIYF
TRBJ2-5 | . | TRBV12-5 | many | TGTGCTAGTGGTTTGGTACTAAGTCCATTGAGGGCGCGCCAAGAGACCCAGTACTTC | CASGLVLSPLRARQETQYF